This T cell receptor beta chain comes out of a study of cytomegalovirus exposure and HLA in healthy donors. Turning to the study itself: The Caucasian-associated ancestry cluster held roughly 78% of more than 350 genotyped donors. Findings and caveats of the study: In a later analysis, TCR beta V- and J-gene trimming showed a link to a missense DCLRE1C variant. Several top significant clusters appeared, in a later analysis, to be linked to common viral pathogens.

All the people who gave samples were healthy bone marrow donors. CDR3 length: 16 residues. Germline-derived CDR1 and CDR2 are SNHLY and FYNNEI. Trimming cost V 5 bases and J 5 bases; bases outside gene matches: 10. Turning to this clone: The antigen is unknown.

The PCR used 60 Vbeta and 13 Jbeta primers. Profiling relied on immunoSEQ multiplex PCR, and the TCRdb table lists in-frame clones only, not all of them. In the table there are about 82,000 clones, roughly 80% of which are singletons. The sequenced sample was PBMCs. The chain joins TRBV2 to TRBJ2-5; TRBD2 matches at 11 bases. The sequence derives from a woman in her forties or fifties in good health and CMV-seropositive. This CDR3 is CASSFQLAGAVETQYF. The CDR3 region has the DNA TGTGCCAGCAGTTTTCAACTAGCGGGAGCGGTGGAGACCCAGTACTTC.